The text below deals with one T cell receptor beta chain. This sample was taken from a study of blood T cell repertoires in COVID-19. Whole-study context: Samples came from the United States, Italy and Spain, spanning acute and convalescent COVID-19.

CDR1 is SGHNT, CDR2 YENEEA, per germline. The ends were cut back, 5 bases at V and 8 bases at J, with 13 bases in the middle. This CDR3 has 13 amino acids. Cohort allocation depended upon clinical history that participants reported. In the authors' workflow: Estimation of nucleated cell counts was performed using reference gene primer amplification. The repertoire was sequenced with immunoSEQ multiplex PCR; TCRdb's copy has only in-frame clones and lacks some. The V and J calls and clone size were taken over from that table, and D and trimming were inferred from the DNA. Here the sample spans about 230,000 clones, approximately 80% being singletons.

This TCR derives from a man aged 55 to 70 who had recovered from COVID-19. The genes are TRBV11-3 and TRBJ2-1, with D possibly being TRBD2 (6 bases). The specimen was PBMCs or T cells enriched from blood (not recorded which). As DNA, the CDR3 is TGTGCCAGCAGCCCGCGACTAGTCCATGAGCAGTTCTTC. This gives the protein CASSPRLVHEQFF.